The 18 T cell receptor beta chains below come from one sample, sequenced in a study of shared clonotypes between healthy human individuals. Sequenced by immunoSEQ multiplex PCR; TCRdb stores in-frame clones only, minus some. In the table there are over a million clones, roughly 98% of which are singletons. The sequencing input was naive CD4+ T cells sorted from blood. Regarding subset: CD45RA+ positively selected. These receptors all stem from a man in his thirties or forties in good health.

The chain has TRBV10-3 and TRBJ2-7; possible D gene TRBD2, 5 bases. Germline V CDR1 and CDR2: ENHRY, SYGVKD. Trimming shortened V by 3 bases and J by 3 bases, and 12 bases separated the two germline ends. The CDR3 runs 14 residues. CDR3: CAISDPGILYEQYF. In nucleotides, the CDR3 is TGTGCCATCAGTGACCCGGGGATTCTCTACGAGCAGTACTTC.

This chain uses TRBV10-3 with TRBJ2-7; weak D call: TRBD1 (6 bases). In germline, CDR1 is ENHRY, CDR2 SYGVKD. V gave up 4 bases and J gave up 3 bases, with 10 bases separating them. This CDR3 comprises 13 residues. The CDR3 here is CAISGTGFYEQYF. For the CDR3, the DNA is TGTGCCATCAGTGGAACAGGGTTCTACGAGCAGTACTTC.

The gene calls are TRBV15 and TRBJ2-7; D may be TRBD2 (6 bases). This CDR3 has 15 residues. CDR1 and CDR2 from the germline V gene are LNHNV and YYDKDF (reference sequence). Deletions cut 9 bases from V and 0 bases from J, with 18 bases between. Here the CDR3 reads CATRRGAASSYEQYF. As DNA, the CDR3 is TGTGCCACGCGGCGCGGGGCGGCGAGCTCCTACGAGCAGTACTTC.

The chain uses TRBV2 and TRBJ1-3, with D unresolved. Trimming removed 1 base at V and 5 bases at J, with 0 bases between. The CDR3 loop spans 11 amino acids. Germline CDR1 SNHLY, CDR2 FYNNEI. The CDR3 loop is CASSEGNTIYF. In DNA form, the CDR3 reads TGTGCCAGCAGTGAAGGAAACACCATATATTTT.

This chain links TRBV5-5 with TRBJ1-2; 9 nucleotides agree with TRBD1. The length of the CDR3 is 15 residues. Germline loops: CDR1 SGHKS, CDR2 YYEKEE (reference sequence). The trim removed 2 bases at V and 6 bases at J, leaving 8 bases unmatched. Here the CDR3 DNA reads TGTGCCAGCAGCTTCCGGGACAGGGATAGGAATGGCTACACCTTC. Its translation is CASSFRDRDRNGYTF. The whole variable domain, filled in from reference TRBV5-5 and TRBJ1-2, reads DAGVTQSPTHLIKTRGQQVTLRCSPISGHKSVSWYQQVLGQGPQFIFQYYEKEERGRGNFPDRFSARQFPNYSSELNVNALLLGDSALYLCASSFRDRDRNGYTFGSGTRLTVV.

This sequence joins TRBV7-2 and TRBJ2-3; D unclear. With 5 bases removed from V and 4 bases from J, the gap between germline ends came to 10 bases. Looked up from germline, CDR1 is SGHTA and CDR2 is FQGNSA. This CDR3 is 13 amino acids long. CDR3 DNA sequence: TGTGCCAGCAGCCCCAGAGTCCCAGATACGCAGTATTTT. Translation gives CASSPRVPDTQYF.

This chain links TRBV5-5 with TRBJ2-2; 10 bases match TRBD1. Germline values: CDR1 SGHKS, CDR2 YYEKEE (reference sequence). There are 16 residues in the CDR3. After removal of 0 bases from V and 6 bases from J, the junction contained 5 bases not matched to a gene. The CDR3 region has the DNA TGTGCCAGCAGCTTGGTGGGACAGGGGACGCCCGGGGAGCTGTTTTTT. It specifies CASSLVGQGTPGELFF.

The count of this clone is one. V is TRBV5-1 and J is TRBJ2-3, with 16 bases that match TRBD2. The CDR3 is 17 residues long. Germline values: CDR1 SGHRS, CDR2 YFSETQ. V was pared by 4 bases and J by 5 bases, with 7 bases of the junction left unmatched. CDR3 residues: CASSIPGLAGGVDTQYF. The CDR3 bases are TGCGCCAGCAGCATCCCGGGACTAGCGGGAGGGGTAGATACGCAGTATTTT. Full variable domain (outside the CDR3, taken from reference TRBV5-1 and TRBJ2-3): KAGVTQTPRYLIKTRGQQVTLSCSPISGHRSVSWYQQTPGQGLQFLFEYFSETQRNKGNFPGRFSGRQFSNSRSEMNVSTLELGDSALYLCASSIPGLAGGVDTQYFGPGTRLTVL.

The chain joins TRBV7-2 to TRBJ1-1; no reliable D call. Germline V CDR1 and CDR2: SGHTA, FQGNSA. The CDR3 has 15 amino acids. Trimming stripped 2 bases from V and 0 bases from J, with 10 bases between. The CDR3 here is CASSLSGHMNTEAFF. CDR3 DNA: TGTGCCAGCAGCTTATCCGGGCACATGAACACTGAAGCTTTCTTT. Variable domain in full (rest from reference TRBV7-2 and TRBJ1-1): GAGVSQSPSNKVTEKGKDVELRCDPISGHTALYWYRQSLGQGLEFLIYFQGNSAPDKSGLPSDRFSAERTGGSVSTLTIQRTQQEDSAVYLCASSLSGHMNTEAFFGQGTRLTVV.

Remarks on this clone: Other DNA sequences of this sample code for an identical CDR3. The J gene is TRBJ2-3, the V gene TRBV2; D not certain. Trimming removed 3 bases at V and 0 bases at J, with 4 bases between. Germline V lookup: CDR1 SNHLY, CDR2 FYNNEI. This CDR3 is built from 13 residues. CDR3 region: CASSDRSTDTQYF. CDR3 sequence (DNA): TGTGCCAGCAGTGACAGAAGCACAGATACGCAGTATTTT.

This chain connects TRBV18 to TRBJ2-3; D is undetermined. V gave up 4 bases and J gave up 3 bases, with 14 bases separating them. The CDR3 contains 15 residues. Germline-derived CDR1 and CDR2 are KGHSH and LQKENI. This CDR3 is CASSLFASKTDTQYF. The CDR3 bases are TGTGCCAGCTCACTCTTTGCTAGTAAGACAGATACGCAGTATTTT.

The rearrangement links TRBV6-1 to TRBJ2-1; 8 positions agree with TRBD1. V gave up 9 bases and J gave up 7 bases; unmatched junction bases: 11. The germline CDR1 and CDR2 sequences are MNHNS and SASEGT. The CDR3 has 14 amino acids. The CDR3: CASYPGGAKNEQFF. The DNA for the CDR3 is TGTGCCAGTTATCCAGGGGGCGCAAAGAATGAGCAGTTCTTC.

The chain combines TRBV11-2 with TRBJ2-7, with 7 positions matching TRBD1. V shed 1 base, J shed 6 bases, and the junction held 9 bases outside the gene matches. From germline, CDR1 is SGHAT and CDR2 FQNNGV. The CDR3 totals 15 residues. The CDR3 region is CASSLVVTGPGEQYF. The CDR3 region has the DNA TGTGCCAGCAGCTTAGTGGTGACAGGGCCCGGCGAGCAGTACTTC.

The chain links TRBV5-1 to TRBJ1-1; TRBD1 matches 7 bases. After removal of 5 bases from V and 7 bases from J, the junction contained 5 bases not matched to a gene. The CDR3 is 12 residues long. The germline V gene has CDR1 SGHRS and CDR2 YFSETQ. The CDR3 DNA sequence: TGCGCCAGCAGGGAACCAGGGGGTGAAGCTTTCTTT. The encoded protein is CASREPGGEAFF.

The J gene is TRBJ1-2, the V gene TRBV19; maybe TRBD1 (5 bases). Germline V gene sequence: CDR1 LNHDA, CDR2 SQIVND (reference sequence). The CDR3 length is 16 residues. V lost 0 bases, J lost 4 bases, and 15 bases lay in between. CDR3 bases: TGTGCCAGTAGTATAGATTTCTTCCGGGACTTCTATGGCTACACCTTC. This encodes CASSIDFFRDFYGYTF.

This chain links TRBV13 with TRBJ2-7, with D possibly matching TRBD1 (6 bases). Trimming took off 1 base at V and 6 bases at J, with 13 bases between the two ends. CDR1 PRHDT and CDR2 FYEKMQ come from the germline V gene (reference sequence). The CDR3 contains 14 residues. The DNA for the CDR3 is TGTGCCAGCAGCTTAGATGGCAGGGGAGTCGAGCAGTACTTC. Encoded protein: CASSLDGRGVEQYF.

The CDR3 spells CASSLVGLGRETQYF. CDR3 DNA sequence: TGTGCCAGCAGCTTAGTCGGACTAGGGCGTGAGACCCAGTACTTC. The V gene is TRBV7-2, the J gene TRBJ2-5; TRBD2 aligns across 7 bases. J lost 5 bases, V lost 1 base, and 7 bases had no gene match. CDR1 is SGHTA, CDR2 FQGNSA, per germline. The CDR3 sequence is 15 residues long.

The chain uses TRBV29-1 and TRBJ2-2, with D possibly being TRBD1 (5 bases). The ends were cut back, 7 bases at V and 5 bases at J, with 11 bases in the middle. This CDR3 has 12 amino acids. CDR1 is SQVTM, CDR2 ANQGSEA, per germline. In nucleotides, the CDR3 is TGCAGCGCCCACAGGAATACCGGGGAGCTGTTTTTT. Amino acid sequence: CSAHRNTGELFF.